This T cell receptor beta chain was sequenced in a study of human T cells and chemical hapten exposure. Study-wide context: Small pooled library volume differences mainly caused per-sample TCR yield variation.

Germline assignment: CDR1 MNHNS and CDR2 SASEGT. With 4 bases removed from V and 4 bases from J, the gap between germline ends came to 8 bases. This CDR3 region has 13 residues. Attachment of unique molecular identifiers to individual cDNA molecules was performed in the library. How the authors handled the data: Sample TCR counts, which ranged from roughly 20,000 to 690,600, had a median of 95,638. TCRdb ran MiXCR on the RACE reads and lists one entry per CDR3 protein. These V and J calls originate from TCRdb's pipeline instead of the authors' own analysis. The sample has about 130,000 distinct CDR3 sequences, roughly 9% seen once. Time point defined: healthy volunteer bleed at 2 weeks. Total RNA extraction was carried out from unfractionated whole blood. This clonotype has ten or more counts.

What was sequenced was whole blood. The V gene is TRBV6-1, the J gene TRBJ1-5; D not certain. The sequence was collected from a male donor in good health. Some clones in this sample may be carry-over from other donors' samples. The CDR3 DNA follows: TGTGCCAGCAGTGGTCCAGGTAATCAGCCCCAGCATTTT. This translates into CASSGPGNQPQHF.